This TCR beta chain was captured by sequencing in a study of CD8+ T cells in alopecia areata. About the research overall: The authors grafted skin from roughly 6-13-month-old C3H/HeJ donors with spontaneous alopecia onto roughly 6-10-week-old female C3H/HeJ mice.

The sorting of pooled cutaneous lymph node cells relied on CD4, CD8alpha, NKG2D, NKG2ACE and other markers. Following extraction, RNA underwent reverse transcription to cDNA, which served as the sequencing template. Clones were read by immunoSEQ multiplex PCR, and TCRdb kept only the in-frame ones, dropping some. The sample contains more than 250,000 clones, none of them singletons. General study findings and limits: Between patients, shared TCR sequences were less clear than in mice. This was possibly due in part to HLA diversity in the patient population. Normal skin's resident alphabeta T cells are also sequenced in scalp samples. An increase in clonality over normal scalp was evident in lesional scalp, especially alopecia totalis/universalis.

Trimming took 8 bases from V and 1 from J; bases not matched to a gene: 1. The CDR3 extends over 13 amino acids. CDR1 NSQYPW and CDR2 LRSPGD come from the germline V gene (reference sequence). A word on this clone: Its antigen remains unidentified. Any gene name here is a mouse gene name. The read stops 4 residues short of the end of the CDR3; the missing end is completed from the germline J gene.

V usage is TRBV1 and J usage is TRBJ2-1; 8 positions agree with TRBD1. The material sequenced was CD4+ T cells sorted from a lymph node. The source is a C3H/HeJ mouse with alopecia areata. The MHC haplotype recorded for the strain is H2-k. CDR3 amino acids: CTCQGANYAEQFF. Partial CDR3 DNA: TGCACCTGCCAGGGGGCCAACTATGCT.